What follows are 7 T cell receptor beta chains derived from one specimen sequenced in a study of T cell changes during pregnancy in multiple sclerosis. Generated by immunoSEQ multiplex PCR, the TCRdb table keeps only in-frame clones and is missing some. Altogether about 97,000 clones are present, approximately 90% being singletons, with the ten largest covering around 0.79%. The sample consisted of peripheral blood, taken in the second trimester of pregnancy. These receptors were collected from a female donor in good health, enrolled as a control in a pregnancy study.

The chain recombines TRBV7-2 with TRBJ2-7; TRBD2 agrees at 8 bases. V trimming: 3 bases; J trimming: 2 bases; junction bases outside the gene matches: 3. Germline V lookup: CDR1 SGHTA, CDR2 FQGNSA. The length of the CDR3 is 14 residues. Here the CDR3 reads CASSLAGGPYEQYF. The CDR3 DNA is TGTGCCAGCAGCTTGGCGGGGGGCCCCTACGAGCAGTACTTC.

The V call is TRBV6-5, the J call TRBJ2-5, with D perhaps matching TRBD1 (5 bases). This CDR3 spans 13 amino acids. The germline V gene has CDR1 MNHEY and CDR2 SVGAGI. V lost 6 bases, J lost 2 bases, and 10 bases lay in between. CDR3 sequence reads: CASRKTVQETQYF. The CDR3 region has the DNA TGTGCCAGCAGGAAGACAGTACAAGAGACCCAGTACTTC.

This chain links TRBV5-1 with TRBJ1-1; 8 positions agree with TRBD1. This CDR3 is 14 amino acids long. The J segment lost 1 base and the V segment lost 4 bases, leaving 3 bases of the junction unmatched. Germline CDR1 and CDR2: SGHRS and YFSETQ. CDR3 sequence (DNA): TGCGCCAGCAGCCCGGGACAGGAGAACACTGAAGCTTTCTTT. Its translation is CASSPGQENTEAFF.

This clone occurred a few times. V usage is TRBV7-9 and J usage is TRBJ2-7, with TRBD1 as a possible D gene (6 bases). V was pared by 8 bases and J by 3 bases, with 8 bases between. The germline CDR1 and CDR2 sequences are SEHNR and FQNEAQ (reference sequence). The CDR3 has 11 residues. The CDR3 is CASGRGYEQYF. The CDR3 nucleotides read TGTGCCAGCGGCAGGGGCTACGAGCAGTACTTC.

V is TRBV27 and J is TRBJ2-1; D is perhaps TRBD2 (6 bases). Germline CDR1 and CDR2: MNHEY and SMNVEV (reference sequence). V shed 5 bases and J shed 0 bases, with 20 bases lying between them. This CDR3 is built from 18 residues. The CDR3 coding sequence is TGTGCCAGCAGTCCCCCCGGACTAAGGATGAGCTCCTACAATGAGCAGTTCTTC. As protein: CASSPPGLRMSSYNEQFF.

The rearrangement links TRBV30 to TRBJ2-3, with TRBD1 as a possible D gene (6 bases). The germline V gene encodes CDR1 GTSNPN and CDR2 SVGIG (reference sequence). The V end lost 4 bases, the J end lost 2 bases, and 13 bases lay between the germline ends. The CDR3 has 14 amino acids. CDR3: CAWNLGDNTDTQYF. CDR3 DNA: TGTGCCTGGAACTTGGGGGACAACACAGATACGCAGTATTTT. The full variable domain, completed using reference TRBV30 and TRBJ2-3, is SQTIHQWPATLVQPVGSPLSLECTVEGTSNPNLYWYRQAAGRGLQLLFYSVGIGQISSEVPQNLSASRPQDRQFILSSKKLLLSDSGFYLCAWNLGDNTDTQYFGPGTRLTVL.

The chain joins TRBV6-5 to TRBJ1-3; D is possibly TRBD1 (6 bases). The CDR3 runs 16 residues. Germline V gene sequence: CDR1 MNHEY, CDR2 SVGAGI. V gave up 0 bases and J gave up 4 bases, with 13 bases separating them. CDR3 in DNA: TGTGCCAGCAGTTACTCACCCGGGCAGGGGGGAAACACCATATATTTT. It specifies CASSYSPGQGGNTIYF.